The clone carrying this T cell receptor (beta chain) turned up a few times. Its antigen is unidentified. The sample belongs to a study of response to subunit inactivated influenza vaccine. Overall study findings and caveats: Authors suggested each seasonal influenza vaccination recruits few new T cells.

TCRdb itself ran the RT-PCR reads through MiXCR, one entry per CDR3 protein. The sample records 300,000 to 350,000 distinct CDR3 sequences, 22% being singletons. Material: PBMCs from blood, obtained less than 22 months after vaccination. The source of this sequence is a man between 50 and 69 years old who received an inactivated influenza vaccine.

CDR3 nucleotide sequence: TGTGCCAGCTCACCTTTAGCGGGGGACACAGATACGCAGTATTTT. The encoded protein is CASSPLAGDTDTQYF. The rearrangement links TRBV18 to TRBJ2-3; 9 nucleotides align to TRBD2. Trimming removed 3 bases from V and 2 bases from J; junction bases left unmatched: 3. Germline lookup yields CDR1 KGHSH and CDR2 LQKENI. The CDR3 consists of 15 residues.